Below, 21 T cell receptor beta chains from the same sample are listed, as sequenced in a study of blood T cell repertoires in COVID-19. Here immunoSEQ multiplex PCR was the method, and the copy in TCRdb shows in-frame clones only, minus some. In the table there are roughly 150,000 clones, approximately 80% of which are singletons. Material: PBMCs or T cells enriched from blood (not recorded which). Source of these receptors: a man in his 70s who had been exposed to COVID-19.

The chain employs TRBV5-1 and TRBJ1-1; no reliable D call. V gave up 1 base and J gave up 9 bases, with 16 bases separating them. Germline V gives CDR1 SGHRS, CDR2 YFSETQ. The CDR3 sequence is 14 residues long. CDR3 amino acids: CASSLYAGSPKAFF. The CDR3 nucleotides read TGCGCCAGCAGCTTGTATGCCGGGTCCCCGAAAGCTTTCTTT.

For the CDR3, the DNA is TGTGCCAGCAGACTAGCGGAGCGCAATGAGCAGTTCTTC. Translating gives CASRLAERNEQFF. V and J are TRBV2 and TRBJ2-1; 8 bases are a match to TRBD2. V lost 6 bases and J lost 6; bases outside the gene matches: 4. Per germline, CDR1 SNHLY and CDR2 FYNNEI. The CDR3 is made up of 13 amino acids.

The V call is TRBV29-1, the J call TRBJ2-5; 8 bases match TRBD1. CDR3 length: 16 amino acids. Trimming cost V 3 bases and J 4 bases; bases outside gene matches: 13. Germline V gives CDR1 SQVTM, CDR2 ANQGSEA. CDR3 in amino acids: CSVDVWTGNFRETQYF. Here the CDR3 DNA reads TGCAGCGTTGACGTCTGGACAGGGAATTTTAGAGAGACCCAGTACTTC.

The chain has TRBV30 and TRBJ1-2, with 9 bases identical to TRBD1. This CDR3 contains 15 residues. From germline, CDR1 is GTSNPN and CDR2 SVGIG (reference sequence). V gave up 0 bases and J gave up 0 bases; unmatched junction bases: 2. DNA for the CDR3: TGTGCCTGGAGTGTTGGGGACAGGGCTAACTATGGCTACACCTTC. Translated: CAWSVGDRANYGYTF.

V and J are TRBV7-2 and TRBJ2-6; 9 bases are shared with TRBD1. The V and J ends lost 5 bases and 2 bases, in that order; junction bases with no gene match: 4. Germline CDR1 and CDR2: SGHTA and FQGNSA. The CDR3 has 16 amino acids. Written as DNA, the CDR3 is TGTGCCAGCAGCCCCGGACAGGGGACTGGGGCCAACGTCCTGACTTTC. It codes for CASSPGQGTGANVLTF.

This chain joins TRBV5-8 and TRBJ2-7, with D perhaps TRBD2 (6 bases). Germline V CDR1 and CDR2: SGHTS, YDEGEE. The CDR3 consists of 14 residues. The V and J ends lost 4 bases and 0 bases respectively, with 11 bases between them. The CDR3, as DNA: TGTGCCAGCAGCCCTGGGGGGAGCTCCTACGAGCAGTACTTC. This translates into CASSPGGSSYEQYF.

The gene calls are TRBV11-1 and TRBJ2-7, with 11 positions matching TRBD1. J gave up 3 bases and V 3 bases, and 1 base lay outside the gene matches. Germline CDR1 SGHAT, CDR2 FQDESV (reference sequence). This CDR3 region has 14 residues. CDR3 nucleotides: TGTGCCAGCAGCTTGGGACAGGGGGTCTACGAGCAGTACTTC. The encoded protein is CASSLGQGVYEQYF.

The chain employs TRBV23-1 and TRBJ1-5; maybe TRBD1 (6 bases). Being an ORF, TRBV23-1 has a function that is uncertain. Between the trimmed V and J ends, which lost 7 bases and 0 bases, there was a span of 28 bases. CDR3 size: 20 residues. DNA of the CDR3: TGCGCCAGCAAGCTTGCCTGGACAGTCTCGATTGGTTATAGCAATCAGCCCCAGCATTTT. Translating it yields CASKLAWTVSIGYSNQPQHF.

In DNA form, the CDR3 reads TGTGCCAGCAGTGAGGGACTGAGGAACACTGAAGCTTTCTTT. This translates into CASSEGLRNTEAFF. This rearrangement joins TRBV2 to TRBJ1-1, with a weak D call TRBD1 (5 bases). The CDR3 covers 14 residues. V was shortened by 3 bases and J by 1 base, with 9 bases between the two germline ends. Germline V CDR1 and CDR2: SNHLY, FYNNEI.

V gene TRBV27 combines with J gene TRBJ1-1; maybe TRBD1 (6 bases). The CDR3 is 13 residues long. Germline CDR1 and CDR2: MNHEY and SMNVEV (reference sequence). V was trimmed by 6 bases and J by 7 bases, leaving 15 bases between them. CDR3: CASSKDSSYEAFF. CDR3 nucleotides: TGTGCCAGCAGCAAGGACAGCAGTTATGAAGCTTTCTTT.

V gene TRBV7-9 combines with J gene TRBJ2-3; 10 bases agree with TRBD2. Trimming took 1 base from V and 0 from J; bases not matched to a gene: 4. CDR1 SEHNR and CDR2 FQNEAQ come from the germline V gene (reference sequence). The CDR3 has 17 residues. CDR3 sequence: CASSLGLSGGSTDTQYF. CDR3 bases: TGTGCCAGCAGCTTAGGCCTTAGCGGGGGGAGCACAGATACGCAGTATTTT.

Ten or more counts support this clone. This chain uses TRBV3-1 (or the pseudogene TRBV3-2) with TRBJ2-7, with 8 bases aligning to TRBD2. The J segment lost 5 bases and the V segment lost 4 bases, leaving 10 bases of the junction unmatched. The CDR3 runs to 15 residues. The germline CDR1 and CDR2 sequences are LGHDT and YNNKEL (reference sequence). This CDR3 reads CASSPAGAFNHEQYF. The CDR3 nucleotides are TGTGCCAGCAGCCCAGCGGGAGCATTTAACCACGAGCAGTACTTC.

The V and J genes are TRBV11-2 and TRBJ1-2; 10 bases map to TRBD1. This CDR3 has 16 amino acids. Germline V CDR1 and CDR2: SGHAT, FQNNGV. The V segment lost 4 bases and the J segment 3 bases; nucleotides outside the gene matches: 8. This chain's CDR3 is CASSSLRQGAHYGYTF. Here the CDR3 DNA reads TGTGCCAGCAGCTCCCTCCGACAGGGGGCACACTATGGCTACACCTTC. Filled out from reference TRBV11-2 and TRBJ1-2, the complete variable domain reads EAGVAQSPRYKIIEKRQSVAFWCNPISGHATLYWYQQILGQGPKLLIQFQNNGVVDDSQLPKDRFSAERLKGVDSTLKIQPAKLEDSAVYLCASSSLRQGAHYGYTFGSGTRLTVV.

V gene TRBV29-1 combines with J gene TRBJ2-3, with no clear D. V gave up 4 bases and J gave up 4 bases, with 3 bases separating them. CDR1 and CDR2 from the germline V gene are SQVTM and ANQGSEA. CDR3 length: 10 residues. Here the CDR3 DNA reads TGCAGCGTTGGGCCAGATACGCAGTATTTT. It translates to CSVGPDTQYF.

V gene TRBV7-2 combines with J gene TRBJ1-1; D is uncertain. V lost 1 base to trimming and J lost 1 base, with 16 bases between them. Germline V gene lookup returns CDR1 SGHTA and CDR2 FQGNSA. The CDR3 consists of 17 residues. CDR3 in DNA: TGTGCCAGCAGCTTAGGGCGCGGCTCCCAAGCGAACACTGAAGCTTTCTTT. It codes for CASSLGRGSQANTEAFF.

This chain uses TRBV19 with TRBJ2-7; 10 bases map to TRBD2. CDR1 LNHDA and CDR2 SQIVND come from the germline V gene (reference sequence). The CDR3 covers 16 residues. Trimming at V came to 6 bases and at J to 1 base, leaving 9 bases not matched to a gene. The CDR3 is CASSASGSRRSYEQYF. As DNA, the CDR3 is TGTGCCAGTAGCGCTAGCGGGAGTAGAAGGTCCTACGAGCAGTACTTC.

This sequence joins TRBV7-9 and TRBJ2-7; TRBD1 aligns across 7 bases. The CDR3 runs to 14 residues. With V trimmed by 5 bases and J by 1 base, 5 bases remained unmatched. Per germline, CDR1 SEHNR and CDR2 FQNEAQ (reference sequence). CDR3 in amino acids: CASSPRDRSYEQYF. The CDR3 nucleotides read TGTGCCAGCAGCCCTCGGGACAGATCCTACGAGCAGTACTTC. Based on the CDR3 plus reference TRBV7-9 and TRBJ2-7, the full variable domain is DTGVSQNPRHKITKRGQNVTFRCDPISEHNRLYWYRQTLGQGPEFLTYFQNEAQLEKSRLLSDRFSAERPKGSFSTLEIQRTEQGDSAMYLCASSPRDRSYEQYFGPGTRLTVT.

This clone appeared a few times. In DNA form, the CDR3 reads TGCGCCAGCAGCTTGGAAGTGGCAGTGGCCTATGGCTACACCTTC. Its protein is CASSLEVAVAYGYTF. The V and J genes are TRBV5-1 and TRBJ1-2; D not resolved. Between the trimmed V and J ends, which lost 0 bases and 4 bases, there was a span of 13 bases. There are 15 residues in the CDR3. Germline V gives CDR1 SGHRS, CDR2 YFSETQ.

V usage is TRBV28 and J usage is TRBJ1-1; no definite D call. V lost 5 bases, J lost 0 bases, and 13 bases lay in between. There are 15 residues in the CDR3. Germline V gene sequence: CDR1 MDHEN, CDR2 SYDVKM. The CDR3 loop is CASSLSSRMNTEAFF. The CDR3 DNA is TGTGCCAGCAGTCTCAGTAGCAGAATGAACACTGAAGCTTTCTTT.

The rearrangement joins TRBV4-3 to TRBJ2-2; TRBD1 matches 12 bases. The junction had 6 bases not matched to a gene; V was cut back by 3 bases and J by 7 bases. The V gene's germline CDR1 is LGHNA and CDR2 YSLEER. The CDR3 has 16 residues. The CDR3 DNA sequence: TGCGCCAGCAGCCAGGGACAGGGGGCTGGCGGCGGGGAGCTGTTTTTT. Protein: CASSQGQGAGGGELFF.

The chain carries TRBV27 and TRBJ2-2; D perhaps matches TRBD1 (5 bases). Germline CDR1 MNHEY, CDR2 SMNVEV (reference sequence). Trimming removed 5 bases from V and 0 bases from J, with 13 bases in between. The CDR3 sequence is 16 residues long. CDR3 in amino acids: CASSTTQGANTGELFF. As DNA, the CDR3 is TGTGCCAGCAGTACGACCCAGGGTGCGAACACCGGGGAGCTGTTTTTT.